Sequencing of this TCR beta chain was carried out in a study of T cell changes during pregnancy in multiple sclerosis. The CDR3 sequence is 14 residues long. The V gene's germline CDR1 is SEHNR and CDR2 FQNEAQ (reference sequence). The V segment lost 10 bases and the J segment 2 bases; nucleotides outside the gene matches: 9. This clone has just a few counts. The assay was immunoSEQ multiplex PCR, and TCRdb's table has in-frame clones only and misses some. Of fewer than 90,000 clones in the sample, 94% are singletons; the top ten hold about 1.7%. This TCR derives from a female donor in good health, enrolled as a control in a pregnancy study. This chain connects TRBV7-9 to TRBJ1-1, with TRBD1 matching over 8 bases. The source material was peripheral blood, sampled after pregnancy. In DNA form, the CDR3 reads TGTGCCACTGAACGGACAGGGAAAAACACTGAAGCTTTCTTT. Its translation: CATERTGKNTEAFF.